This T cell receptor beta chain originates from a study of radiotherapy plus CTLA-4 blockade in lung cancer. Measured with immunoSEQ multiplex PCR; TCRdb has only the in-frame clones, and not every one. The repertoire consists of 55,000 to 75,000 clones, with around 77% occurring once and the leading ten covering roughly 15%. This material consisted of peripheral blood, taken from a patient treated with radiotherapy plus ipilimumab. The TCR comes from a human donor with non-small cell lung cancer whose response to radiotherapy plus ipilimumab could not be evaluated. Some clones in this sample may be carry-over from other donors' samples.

The CDR3 sequence is CASSAAGGSYNEQFF. In DNA form, the CDR3 reads TGTGCCAGCAGCGCAGCAGGGGGCTCCTACAATGAGCAGTTCTTC. The chain combines TRBV5-6 with TRBJ2-1; 7 nucleotides match TRBD1. The ends lost 4 bases at V and 0 bases at J; junction bases unmatched: 4. This CDR3 contains 15 residues. CDR1 and CDR2 from the germline V gene are SGHDT and YYEEEE.